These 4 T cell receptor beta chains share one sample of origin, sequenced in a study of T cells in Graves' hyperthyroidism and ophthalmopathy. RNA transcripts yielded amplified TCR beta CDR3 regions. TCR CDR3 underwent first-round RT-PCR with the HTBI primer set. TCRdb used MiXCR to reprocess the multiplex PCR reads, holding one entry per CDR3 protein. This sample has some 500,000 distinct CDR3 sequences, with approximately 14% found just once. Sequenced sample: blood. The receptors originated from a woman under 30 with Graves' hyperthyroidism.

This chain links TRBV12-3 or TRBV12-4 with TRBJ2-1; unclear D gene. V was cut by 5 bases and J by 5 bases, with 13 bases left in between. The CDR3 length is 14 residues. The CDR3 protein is CASSPVRPDNEQFF. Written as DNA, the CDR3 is TGTGCCAGCAGTCCGGTGCGGCCTGACAATGAGCAGTTCTTC.

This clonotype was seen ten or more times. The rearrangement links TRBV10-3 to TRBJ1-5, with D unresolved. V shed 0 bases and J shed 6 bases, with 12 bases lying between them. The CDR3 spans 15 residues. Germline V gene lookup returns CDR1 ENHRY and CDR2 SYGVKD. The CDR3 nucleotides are TGTGCCATCAGTGAGTCCGGGAGTAAGGTTCAGCCCCAGCATTTT. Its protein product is CAISESGSKVQPQHF.

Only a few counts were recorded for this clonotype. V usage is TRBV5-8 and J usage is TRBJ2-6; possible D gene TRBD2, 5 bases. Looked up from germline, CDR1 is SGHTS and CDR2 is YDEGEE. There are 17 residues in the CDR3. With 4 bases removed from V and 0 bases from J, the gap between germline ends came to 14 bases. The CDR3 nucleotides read TGTGCCAGCAGCCGCGAGAGGGTCCGCTCTGGGGCCAACGTCCTGACTTTC. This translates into CASSRERVRSGANVLTF.

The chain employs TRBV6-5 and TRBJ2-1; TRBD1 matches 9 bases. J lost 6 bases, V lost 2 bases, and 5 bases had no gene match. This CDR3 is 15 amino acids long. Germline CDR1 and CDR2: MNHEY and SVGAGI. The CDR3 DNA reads TGTGCCAGCAGTTACGTCGGGACAGGGACCAATGAGCAGTTCTTC. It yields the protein CASSYVGTGTNEQFF.